This record concerns one TCR beta chain sequence. Antigen unknown. This sample was taken from a study of T cell responses to AZD1222 COVID-19 vaccine. Broader study findings: Distributed over spike, vaccine-associated CD4 TCRs predominated at 160-218 and 743-854.

Profiling relied on immunoSEQ multiplex PCR, and the TCRdb table lists in-frame clones only, not all of them. The data hold approximately 92,000 clones, with about 90% observed a single time. The CDR3 covers 13 residues. V was cut by 7 bases and J by 6 bases, with 10 bases left in between. Germline-derived CDR1 and CDR2 are LNHDA and SQIVND (reference sequence). The clonotype was recovered from an adult in good health. This material consisted of peripheral blood, taken on day 0 of AZD1222 vaccination. This chain joins TRBV19 and TRBJ1-6; D possibly corresponds to TRBD1 (6 bases). CDR3 sequence reads: CASMGRGNSPLHF. Written as DNA, the CDR3 is TGTGCCAGTATGGGCAGGGGTAATTCACCCCTCCACTTT.